This is a list of T cell receptor beta chains from one sample in a study of T cell responses to AZD1222 COVID-19 vaccine. Only in-frame clones appear in the TCRdb table, and some are missing; sequencing was by immunoSEQ multiplex PCR. The sample carries about 170,000 clones, 70% to 90% recorded once. The sequencing here drew on peripheral blood, taken on day 0 of AZD1222 vaccination. The receptors shown here come from an adult in good health. The CDR3 runs from the conserved cysteine through the conserved F or W. The order of the fields is V gene, clone size, J gene, D gene, CDR3 protein, CDR3 DNA. The D gene is left open where the match is weak. A row's size may be missing; if present it is once, few, many or a size class.

>TRBV5-6|.|TRBJ1-6|TRBD1
CASSYRTGNNSPLHF
TGTGCCAGCAGCTACCGGACAGGGAATAATTCACCCCTCCACTTT
>TRBV6-5|.|TRBJ2-2|.
CASRPDRNTGELFF
TGTGCCAGCAGGCCAGACAGGAACACCGGGGAGCTGTTTTTT
>TRBV5-1|.|TRBJ2-5|TRBD2
CASSRRGSGDSGTQYF
TGCGCCAGCAGCCGCCGAGGTAGCGGGGATTCGGGGACCCAGTACTTC
>TRBV6-5|.|TRBJ2-1|.
CASSYFSSSYNEQFF
TGTGCCAGCAGTTACTTCAGTAGCTCCTACAATGAGCAGTTCTTC
>TRBV6-5|.|TRBJ1-3|.
CASSYDLSSGNTIYF
TGTGCCAGCAGTTACGACCTAAGCTCTGGAAACACCATATATTTT
>TRBV6-1|.|TRBJ1-5|TRBD1
CASSDLVRGRGNQPQHF
TGTGCCAGCAGTGATTTAGTGAGGGGGCGAGGCAATCAGCCCCAGCATTTT
>TRBV20-1|few|TRBJ2-1|.
CSATRNEQFF
TGCAGTGCTACTAGGAATGAGCAGTTCTTC
>TRBV5-4|.|TRBJ2-5|.
CASSPTMGPGETQYF
TGTGCCAGCAGTCCTACAATGGGACCTGGGGAGACCCAGTACTTC
>TRBV7-9|.|TRBJ2-1|TRBD2
CASSGASGRTYNEQFF
TGTGCCAGCAGCGGGGCTAGCGGGAGGACATACAATGAGCAGTTCTTC
>TRBV30|.|TRBJ2-2|TRBD1
CAWGTGVPGELFF
TGTGCCTGGGGGACAGGGGTACCCGGGGAGCTGTTTTTT
>TRBV6-5|.|TRBJ2-4|.
CASRNRDSAKNIQYF
TGTGCCAGCAGAAACAGGGATTCGGCCAAAAACATTCAGTACTTC
>TRBV5-6|.|TRBJ1-4|.
CATSLAGVDEKLFF
TGTGCCACCAGCTTGGCGGGGGTTGATGAAAAACTGTTTTTT
>TRBV3-1/TRBV3-2|.|TRBJ1-1|.
CASSGQLNTEAFF
TGTGCCAGCAGCGGACAGTTGAACACTGAAGCTTTCTTT
>TRBV6-6|.|TRBJ1-3|TRBD1
CASIGTGAGGNTIYF
TGTGCCAGCATTGGGACAGGGGCGGGAGGAAACACCATATATTTT
>TRBV6-5|.|TRBJ1-2|.
CASSYVRGQDYGYTF
TGTGCCAGCAGTTACGTGAGGGGCCAGGACTATGGCTACACCTTC
>TRBV6-5|.|TRBJ1-1|.
CASSFMGLMNTEAFF
TGTGCCAGCAGTTTTATGGGTCTCATGAACACTGAAGCTTTCTTT
>TRBV9|.|TRBJ2-1|.
CASSVGVVGNEQFF
TGTGCCAGCAGCGTAGGAGTGGTCGGCAATGAGCAGTTCTTC
>TRBV7-2|.|TRBJ2-7|TRBD1
CASSLAGTAASYEQYF
TGTGCCAGCAGCTTAGCCGGGACAGCCGCGTCCTACGAGCAGTACTTC
>TRBV7-3|.|TRBJ1-2|TRBD1
CASSPDRDYGYTF
TGTGCCAGCAGTCCCGACAGGGACTATGGCTACACCTTC
>TRBV7-2|.|TRBJ2-3|.
CASSLVGRATQYF
TGTGCCAGCAGCTTAGTAGGGCGAGCTACGCAGTATTTT
>TRBV6-6|.|TRBJ2-3|TRBD2
CASIPGRGLATDTQYF
TGTGCCAGCATCCCCGGTCGGGGACTAGCCACAGATACGCAGTATTTT
>TRBV10-2|.|TRBJ1-4|.
CASSDQGFSVGGNEKLFF
TGCGCCAGCAGTGATCAAGGGTTCTCTGTGGGGGGTAATGAAAAACTGTTTTTT
>TRBV7-9|.|TRBJ1-1|.
CASSLGGMNTEAFF
TGTGCCAGCAGCTTGGGAGGGATGAACACTGAAGCTTTCTTT
>TRBV30|.|TRBJ1-6|TRBD1
CAWSAGTGITPLHF
TGTGCCTGGAGTGCCGGGACAGGGATTACACCCCTCCACTTT
>TRBV28|.|TRBJ1-5|.
CATQGSLSNQPQHF
TGTGCCACCCAAGGGAGTCTTAGCAATCAGCCCCAGCATTTT
>TRBV3-1/TRBV3-2|once|TRBJ1-6|.
CASSLSAAGQNSPLHF
TGTGCCAGCAGCCTAAGCGCGGCAGGGCAAAATTCACCCCTCCACTTT
>TRBV28|.|TRBJ1-4|.
CASSLYSTSEKLFF
TGTGCCAGCAGTTTATATAGCACGAGTGAAAAACTGTTTTTT
>TRBV25-1|.|TRBJ1-3|.
CASSVSGNTIYF
TGTGCCAGCAGTGTATCGGGGAACACCATATATTTT
>TRBV4-3|many|TRBJ2-2|.
CASRPGTQPTGELFF
TGCGCCAGCAGACCCGGGACTCAGCCCACCGGGGAGCTGTTTTTT
>TRBV30|.|TRBJ1-2|.
CAWSGGRADGYTF
TGTGCCTGGAGTGGGGGCAGGGCGGATGGCTACACCTTC